These 18 T cell receptor beta chains share one sample of origin, sequenced in a study of blood T cell repertoires in COVID-19. Some clones are missing from TCRdb's copy, which holds only in-frame ones; the method was immunoSEQ multiplex PCR. In the table there are approximately 97,000 clones, roughly nine tenths of which are singletons. Sequencing was carried out using peripheral blood. The receptors originated from a man aged 50 or older with active COVID-19.

The genes are TRBV6-1 and TRBJ1-5; possibly TRBD1 for D (6 bases). The CDR3 spans 16 residues. Germline lookup yields CDR1 MNHNS and CDR2 SASEGT. With 3 bases removed from V and 4 bases from J, the gap between germline ends came to 16 bases. For the CDR3, the DNA is TGTGCCAGCAGTGACGGATGGACAGTTGGAAATCAGCCCCAGCATTTT. Protein: CASSDGWTVGNQPQHF.

This sequence joins TRBV6-5 and TRBJ2-1; D possibly corresponds to TRBD2 (8 bases). Germline V gene data show CDR1 as MNHEY and CDR2 as SVGAGI. The CDR3 sequence is 14 residues long. V was shortened by 8 bases and J by 6 bases, with 17 bases between the two germline ends. CDR3 amino acids: CASYGRGHRNEQFF. In nucleotides, the CDR3 is TGTGCCAGCTACGGGAGGGGGCACCGCAATGAGCAGTTCTTC.

This chain links TRBV7-8 with TRBJ2-1; 11 bases are shared with TRBD2. Germline V gene sequence: CDR1 SGHVS, CDR2 FQNEAQ. The CDR3 consists of 15 residues. J lost 2 bases, V lost 6 bases, and 3 bases had no gene match. For the CDR3, the DNA is TGTGCCAGCAGAGTAGCGGGGGGGACCTACAATGAGCAGTTCTTC. Protein product: CASRVAGGTYNEQFF.

The chain couples TRBV6-5 to TRBJ2-5; weak D call: TRBD2 (5 bases). CDR3 size: 11 residues. The germline V gene encodes CDR1 MNHEY and CDR2 SVGAGI. Trimming cost V 7 bases and J 7 bases, with 10 bases left between them. This CDR3 is CASTIGGTQYF. The DNA of the CDR3 is TGTGCCAGCACCATTGGAGGGACCCAGTACTTC.

This clone was observed once. This chain uses TRBV19 with TRBJ1-1; D is unresolved. The CDR3 is made up of 14 amino acids. Germline values: CDR1 LNHDA, CDR2 SQIVND (reference sequence). V lost 4 bases, J lost 0 bases, and 9 bases lay in between. The CDR3 DNA follows: TGTGCCAGTAGTACCAGCGAAATGAACACTGAAGCTTTCTTT. Translated, it gives CASSTSEMNTEAFF.

The table lists this clone with a count of one. The gene calls are TRBV7-2 and TRBJ1-2; D call uncertain. The V gene's germline CDR1 is SGHTA and CDR2 FQGNSA. This CDR3 spans 17 amino acids. V lost 5 bases and J 4 bases, leaving 23 bases between the germline ends. CDR3 amino acids: CASSANTSPQGGYGYTF. In nucleotides, the CDR3 is TGTGCCAGCAGCGCGAACACTTCGCCCCAAGGAGGCTATGGCTACACCTTC. Full variable domain (remainder filled in from reference TRBV7-2 and TRBJ1-2): GAGVSQSPSNKVTEKGKDVELRCDPISGHTALYWYRQSLGQGLEFLIYFQGNSAPDKSGLPSDRFSAERTGGSVSTLTIQRTQQEDSAVYLCASSANTSPQGGYGYTFGSGTRLTVV.

This chain joins TRBV5-4 and TRBJ2-5; tentative D call: TRBD1 (6 bases). V lost 2 bases, J lost 6 bases, and 11 bases lay in between. Germline V gene sequence: CDR1 SGHNT, CDR2 YYREEE (reference sequence). The CDR3 spans 13 residues. The CDR3 loop is CASSLWGRKTQYF. In nucleotides, the CDR3 is TGTGCCAGCAGCTTATGGGGGCGGAAGACCCAGTACTTC.

The genes are TRBV4-1 and TRBJ2-1, with D unresolved. CDR3 length: 14 residues. Germline CDR1 is MGHRA and CDR2 is YSYEKL. V shed 4 bases and J shed 6 bases, with 13 bases lying between them. DNA for the CDR3: TGCGCCAGCAGCCCCCCCCGTGGGCGCAATGAGCAGTTCTTC. Amino acid sequence: CASSPPRGRNEQFF.

The chain employs TRBV7-2 and TRBJ2-7; 10 bases match TRBD2. Germline CDR1 reads SGHTA; CDR2 reads FQGNSA. With V trimmed by 5 bases and J by 6 bases, 7 bases remained unmatched. The CDR3 contains 14 residues. The CDR3 sequence: CASSPTSGVSEQYF. The DNA for the CDR3 is TGTGCCAGCAGCCCCACTAGCGGGGTTAGCGAGCAGTACTTC.

The chain links TRBV19 to TRBJ2-7, with 11 bases fitting TRBD2. Germline V gene sequence: CDR1 LNHDA, CDR2 SQIVND (reference sequence). The CDR3 length is 15 residues. The V and J ends lost 4 bases and 0 bases, in that order; junction bases with no gene match: 2. The CDR3 is CASSKLAGASYEQYF. The CDR3 DNA sequence: TGTGCCAGTAGTAAACTAGCGGGGGCCTCCTACGAGCAGTACTTC.

V gene TRBV11-1 combines with J gene TRBJ1-1; no clear D. CDR1 is SGHAT and CDR2 is FQDESV in the germline V gene (reference sequence). V was cut by 4 bases and J by 1 base, with 7 bases left in between. The CDR3 sequence is 13 residues long. The CDR3: CASSYSKNTEAFF. The DNA of the CDR3 is TGTGCCAGCAGCTATAGTAAGAACACTGAAGCTTTCTTT. The full variable domain, rest sourced from reference TRBV11-1 and TRBJ1-1, is EAEVAQSPRYKITEKSQAVAFWCDPISGHATLYWYRQILGQGPELLVQFQDESVVDDSQLPKDRFSAERLKGVDSTLKIQPAELGDSAMYLCASSYSKNTEAFFGQGTRLTVV.

The genes are TRBV19 and TRBJ1-5; D unresolved. The CDR3 contains 15 residues. Germline V gene sequence: CDR1 LNHDA, CDR2 SQIVND (reference sequence). V lost 4 bases and J 0 bases, leaving 10 bases between the germline ends. This CDR3 reads CASSTVHYSNQPQHF. CDR3 DNA sequence: TGTGCCAGTAGTACGGTCCACTATAGCAATCAGCCCCAGCATTTT.

The chain carries TRBV7-9 and TRBJ2-5, with 13 bases lining up with TRBD2. The trim removed 2 bases at V and 5 bases at J, leaving 8 bases unmatched. The germline V gene has CDR1 SEHNR and CDR2 FQNEAQ (reference sequence). The CDR3 extends over 17 amino acids. The CDR3 DNA sequence: TGTGCCAGCAGCTTAACCCCGTCACTAGCGGGGGGGGAGACCCAGTACTTC. Translated: CASSLTPSLAGGETQYF.

The count of this clone is one. The CDR3 does not end in the conserved phenylalanine or tryptophan, so this is likely a read error. It is unclear where the CDR3 begins or ends on the DNA, so no DNA is shown, and the CDR3 is as TCRdb lists it. The chain couples TRBV5-6 to TRBJ1-2; whether TRBD1, the table's D call, matches the DNA was not checked. The CDR3 region is 15 residues in length, termini included. Per germline, CDR1 SGHDT and CDR2 YYEEEE. CDR3 residues: CASSLVIEGQRASVY.

The DNA of the CDR3 is TGTGCCACCTCTCCGGGACTCCCAAATTCACCCCTCCACTTT. Translating it yields CATSPGLPNSPLHF. The rearrangement uses TRBV2 and TRBJ1-6, with D tentatively TRBD1 (5 bases). Per the germline V gene, CDR1 is SNHLY and CDR2 is FYNNEI. This CDR3 is built from 14 residues. Trimming shortened V by 10 bases and J by 7 bases, and 17 bases separated the two germline ends. Supplemented by reference TRBV2 and TRBJ1-6, the full variable domain reads EPEVTQTPSHQVTQMGQEVILRCVPISNHLYFYWYRQILGQKVEFLVSFYNNEISEKSEIFDDQFSVERPDGSNFTLKIRSTKLEDSAMYFCATSPGLPNSPLHFGNGTRLTVT.

The rearrangement joins TRBV5-1 to TRBJ2-7; tentative D call: TRBD2 (6 bases). CDR1 and CDR2 (germline): SGHRS, YFSETQ. The CDR3 totals 13 residues. V was trimmed by 4 bases and J by 2 bases, leaving 10 bases between them. CDR3 coding DNA: TGCGCCAGCAGCCCCGGGACTCCCTACGAGCAGTACTTC. The encoded protein is CASSPGTPYEQYF.

The rearrangement joins TRBV3-1 (or the pseudogene TRBV3-2) to TRBJ2-1; 12 bases are shared with TRBD2. Germline loops: CDR1 LGHDT, CDR2 YNNKEL (reference sequence). Germline trimming cut 4 bases from V and 7 bases from J; bases unmatched to any gene: 5. CDR3 length: 15 residues. The CDR3 DNA reads TGTGCCAGCAGCCCACTAGCGGGGGGACTTAATGAGCAGTTCTTC. This gives the protein CASSPLAGGLNEQFF.

The chain combines TRBV2 with TRBJ2-3, with TRBD1 matching 12 bases. The CDR3 extends over 15 amino acids. Germline V gene sequence: CDR1 SNHLY, CDR2 FYNNEI. Germline trimming cut 5 bases from V and 4 bases from J; bases unmatched to any gene: 4. The CDR3 reads CASSRGQGASDTQYF. CDR3 nucleotide sequence: TGTGCCAGCAGTCGGGGACAGGGGGCGTCAGATACGCAGTATTTT.